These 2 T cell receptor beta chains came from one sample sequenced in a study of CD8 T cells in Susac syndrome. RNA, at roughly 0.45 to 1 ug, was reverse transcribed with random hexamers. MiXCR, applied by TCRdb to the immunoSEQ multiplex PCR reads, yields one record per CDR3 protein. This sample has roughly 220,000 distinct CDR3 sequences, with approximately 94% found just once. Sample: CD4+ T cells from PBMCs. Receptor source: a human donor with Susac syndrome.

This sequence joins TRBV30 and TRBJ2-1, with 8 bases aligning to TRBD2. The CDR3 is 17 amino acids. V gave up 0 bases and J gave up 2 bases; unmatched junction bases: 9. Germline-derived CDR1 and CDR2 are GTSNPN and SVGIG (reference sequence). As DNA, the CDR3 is TGTGCCTGGAGTGTACAGGAGGCGGGGGGAACCTACAATGAGCAGTTCTTC. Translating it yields CAWSVQEAGGTYNEQFF.

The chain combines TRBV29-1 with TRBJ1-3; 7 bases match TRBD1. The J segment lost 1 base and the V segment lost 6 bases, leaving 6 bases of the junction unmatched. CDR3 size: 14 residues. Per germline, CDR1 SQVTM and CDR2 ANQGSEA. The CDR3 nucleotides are TGCAGCGTCATCGACAGGGCATCTGGAAACACCATATATTTT. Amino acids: CSVIDRASGNTIYF.